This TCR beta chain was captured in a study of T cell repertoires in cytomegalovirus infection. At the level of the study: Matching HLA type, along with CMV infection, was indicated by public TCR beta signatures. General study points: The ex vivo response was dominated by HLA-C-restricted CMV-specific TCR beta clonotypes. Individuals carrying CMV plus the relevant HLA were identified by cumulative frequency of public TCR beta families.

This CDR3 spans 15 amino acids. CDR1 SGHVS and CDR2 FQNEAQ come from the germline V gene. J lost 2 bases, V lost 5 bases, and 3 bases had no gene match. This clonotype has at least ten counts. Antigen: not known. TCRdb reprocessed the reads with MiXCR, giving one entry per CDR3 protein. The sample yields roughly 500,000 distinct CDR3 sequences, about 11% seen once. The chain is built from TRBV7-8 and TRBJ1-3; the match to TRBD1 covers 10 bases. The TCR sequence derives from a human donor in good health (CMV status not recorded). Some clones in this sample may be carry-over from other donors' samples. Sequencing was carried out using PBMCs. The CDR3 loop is CASSPGTGAGNTIYF. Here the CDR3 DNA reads TGTGCCAGCAGCCCCGGGACAGGGGCTGGAAACACCATATATTTT.